One sample yielded the 18 T cell receptor beta chains listed below, sequenced in a study of T cell responses to AZD1222 COVID-19 vaccine. Measured with immunoSEQ multiplex PCR; TCRdb has only the in-frame clones, and not every one. Here the sample spans about 120,000 clones, about four fifths being singletons. The starting material was peripheral blood, obtained on day 0 of AZD1222 vaccination. Receptors were obtained from an adult in good health.

The chain couples TRBV7-8 to TRBJ2-1; no clear D gene. The CDR3 sequence is 16 residues long. Trimming took 1 base from V and 4 from J, leaving 14 bases between them. Germline assignment: CDR1 SGHVS and CDR2 FQNEAQ. The CDR3 loop is CASSLVYNRLYNEQFF. CDR3 DNA sequence: TGTGCCAGCAGCTTAGTGTACAACCGTCTATACAATGAGCAGTTCTTC.

The rearrangement uses TRBV7-2 and TRBJ2-7, with TRBD1 as a possible D gene (5 bases). V lost 3 bases and J lost 4, with 10 bases in between. CDR1 and CDR2 (germline): SGHTA, FQGNSA. CDR3 length: 13 residues. CDR3 sequence: CASSFSRGYEQYF. The CDR3 nucleotides are TGTGCCAGCAGCTTCAGTAGGGGTTACGAGCAGTACTTC.

The gene calls are TRBV28 and TRBJ2-7; 8 bases fit TRBD1. CDR1 and CDR2 (germline): MDHEN, SYDVKM. V lost 8 bases and J lost 5; bases outside the gene matches: 8. CDR3 size: 13 residues. The CDR3 DNA reads TGTGCCAGCTACGACAGGGGAAATCACGAGCAGTACTTC. This sequence encodes CASYDRGNHEQYF.

This chain connects TRBV9 to TRBJ1-2; D might be TRBD1 (6 bases). CDR3 length: 15 residues. Germline V gives CDR1 SGDLS, CDR2 YYNGEE. V lost 6 bases to trimming and J lost 3 bases, with 18 bases between them. DNA of the CDR3: TGTGCCAGCACCCCATCCGGGGGCTCTGACTATGGCTACACCTTC. It is translated as CASTPSGGSDYGYTF.

The CDR3 DNA sequence: TGTGCCAGCAGTGAGAGGGGCTACGAGCAGTACTTC. It yields the protein CASSERGYEQYF. V and J are TRBV6-1 and TRBJ2-7, with D perhaps assigned TRBD1 or TRBD2 (5 bases each). V shed 3 bases and J shed 3 bases, with 6 bases lying between them. The V gene's germline CDR1 is MNHNS and CDR2 SASEGT. The CDR3 spans 12 residues.

This chain uses TRBV10-3 with TRBJ1-3; D gene uncertain. The CDR3 consists of 15 residues. V was pared by 3 bases and J by 0 bases, with 9 bases between. CDR1 ENHRY and CDR2 SYGVKD come from the germline V gene. The CDR3 loop reads CAISDGQHSGNTIYF. CDR3 in DNA: TGTGCCATCAGTGATGGGCAGCACTCTGGAAACACCATATATTTT.

This clone came up a few times. The CDR3 DNA follows: TGTGCCAGCAGTCCGGACAAGGGGGCGCGTACTGAAGCTTTCTTT. It translates to CASSPDKGARTEAFF. The chain has TRBV28 and TRBJ1-1; 7 positions agree with TRBD1. Germline CDR1 is MDHEN and CDR2 is SYDVKM. The V and J ends lost 5 bases and 5 bases, in that order; junction bases with no gene match: 11. CDR3 length equals 15 residues.

This clone came up once. This CDR3 is CASSLGGLNTEAFF. CDR3 in DNA: TGTGCCAGCAGTCTAGGAGGCCTGAACACTGAAGCTTTCTTT. The chain joins TRBV6-5 to TRBJ1-1; D gene ambiguous. The V gene lost 5 bases and the J gene lost 0 bases, with 10 bases spanning the gap. The CDR3 runs to 14 residues. The V gene's germline CDR1 is MNHEY and CDR2 SVGAGI.

This chain connects TRBV25-1 to TRBJ2-5; 9 nucleotides line up with TRBD1. Germline assignment: CDR1 MGHDK and CDR2 SYGVNS. With V trimmed by 5 bases and J by 5 bases, 3 bases remained unmatched. CDR3 length: 13 residues. CDR3 in amino acids: CASSRDRAETQYF. The CDR3 nucleotides read TGTGCCAGCAGTCGGGACAGGGCGGAGACCCAGTACTTC.

V usage is TRBV11-1 and J usage is TRBJ2-5; 8 bases map to TRBD2. The CDR3 length is 16 residues. The germline gives CDR1 SGHAT, CDR2 FQDESV (reference sequence). V trimming: 2 bases; J trimming: 2 bases; junction bases outside the gene matches: 7. The CDR3 here is CASSLTAGGQQETQYF. CDR3 in DNA: TGTGCCAGCAGCTTAACGGCGGGAGGTCAACAAGAGACCCAGTACTTC.

The chain employs TRBV5-1 and TRBJ2-1, with 12 positions matching TRBD2. The CDR3 is made up of 15 amino acids. Losses at the gene ends were 4 bases for V and 6 bases for J; bases not matched to a gene: 5. Germline V gene sequence: CDR1 SGHRS, CDR2 YFSETQ. The chain's CDR3 is CASSVLAGGPNEQFF. DNA of the CDR3: TGCGCCAGCAGCGTTCTAGCGGGGGGGCCCAATGAGCAGTTCTTC.

This rearrangement joins TRBV7-9 to TRBJ2-3, with D possibly TRBD2 on 7 matching bases. Trimming stripped 5 bases from V and 2 bases from J, with 14 bases between. Germline V gene sequence: CDR1 SEHNR, CDR2 FQNEAQ (reference sequence). The CDR3 is 15 residues long. This CDR3 reads CASSRGGGITDTQYF. The CDR3 coding sequence is TGTGCCAGCAGCCGAGGGGGAGGGATCACAGATACGCAGTATTTT.

This clone was counted once. The rearrangement joins TRBV5-1 to TRBJ1-4, with 7 nucleotides matching TRBD1. CDR3 length: 16 residues. J gave up 0 bases and V 2 bases, and 4 bases lay outside the gene matches. Germline V gives CDR1 SGHRS, CDR2 YFSETQ. The chain's CDR3 is CASSFRQGATNEKLFF. CDR3 sequence (DNA): TGCGCCAGCAGCTTTCGGCAGGGGGCAACTAATGAAAAACTGTTTTTT.

The gene calls are TRBV18 and TRBJ1-6; D perhaps matches TRBD1 (5 bases). The V and J ends lost 3 bases and 0 bases respectively, with 6 bases between them. Germline V CDR1 and CDR2: KGHSH, LQKENI. The CDR3 sequence is 15 residues long. Here the CDR3 DNA reads TGTGCCAGCTCACCGGGACGCTCCTATAATTCACCCCTCCACTTT. As protein: CASSPGRSYNSPLHF. The full variable domain, in which reference TRBV18 and TRBJ1-6 provide the parts outside the CDR3, is NAGVMQNPRHLVRRRGQEARLRCSPMKGHSHVYWYRQLPEEGLKFMVYLQKENIIDESGMPKERFSAEFPKEGPSILRIQQVVRGDSAAYFCASSPGRSYNSPLHFGNGTRLTVT.

This chain connects TRBV28 to TRBJ1-1; 8 bases align to TRBD1. Germline CDR1 is MDHEN and CDR2 is SYDVKM. The CDR3 has 14 amino acids. Unmatched junction bases numbered 8, after V lost 3 bases and J lost 8 bases. For the CDR3, the DNA is TGTGCCAGCAGTTTCCCCCGACAGGGGAACGAAGCTTTCTTT. Translating gives CASSFPRQGNEAFF. Complete variable domain (other parts from reference TRBV28 and TRBJ1-1): DVKVTQSSRYLVKRTGEKVFLECVQDMDHENMFWYRQDPGLGLRLIYFSYDVKMKEKGDIPEGYSVSREKKERFSLILESASTNQTSMYLCASSFPRQGNEAFFGQGTRLTVV.

The CDR3 coding sequence is TGTGCCAGCTCCGGGACGCTAAACACTGAAGCTTTCTTT. It is translated as CASSGTLNTEAFF. The chain combines TRBV6-5 with TRBJ1-1; possible D gene TRBD1, 5 bases. Germline lookup yields CDR1 MNHEY and CDR2 SVGAGI. Trimming took off 8 bases at V and 2 bases at J, with 12 bases between the two ends. CDR3 size: 13 residues.

This clone occurred a few times. The chain couples TRBV10-2 to TRBJ2-5; possible D gene TRBD1, 6 bases. Trimming took 2 bases from V and 9 from J, leaving 13 bases between them. CDR1 and CDR2 (germline): WSHSY, SAAADI. This CDR3 has 13 amino acids. CDR3 protein: CASSEPPTGPQYF. The DNA of the CDR3 is TGCGCCAGCAGTGAGCCACCGACAGGACCCCAGTACTTC.

This clone was detected once. This chain uses TRBV7-3 with TRBJ2-2; D gene uncertain. V shed 3 bases and J shed 2 bases, with 10 bases lying between them. The CDR3 runs to 15 residues. Germline CDR1 reads SGHTA; CDR2 reads FQGTGA. CDR3 loop: CASSFSPGNTGELFF. The CDR3 nucleotides read TGTGCCAGCAGCTTTTCGCCCGGCAACACCGGGGAGCTGTTTTTT.